This TCR beta chain originates from a study of shared clonotypes between healthy human individuals. Broader study findings: Although depth was large, rarefaction showed that sequencing of the sorted subsets was incomplete. The naive CD4 repertoires of several donors were compared, and approximately 4.7% of clonotypes were shared.

Naive CD8 cells were CD45RO-negative, positively selected for CCR7, excluding terminally differentiated effector memory CD45RA+ cells. Sorted-subset replicate PCR reactions contained approximately 190 ng DNA, corresponding to tens of thousands of T cell genomes. Using immunoSEQ multiplex PCR, the repertoire was profiled, and TCRdb retains in-frame clones only, with some absent. The sample contains hundreds of thousands of clones, approximately 96% of which appear only once. The CDR3 consists of 14 residues. The ends were cut back, 3 bases at V and 4 bases at J, with 16 bases in the middle. The germline gives CDR1 GTSNPN, CDR2 SVGIG (reference sequence). On this clone: Its antigen is unknown.

This TCR was recovered from a man under 40 in good health. Material for sequencing was naive CD8+ T cells sorted from blood. The gene calls are TRBV30 and TRBJ2-7; either TRBD1 or TRBD2 may fit D (5 bases each). CDR3 amino acids: CAWSPGDGHYEQYF. The CDR3 coding sequence is TGTGCCTGGAGCCCCGGGGACGGCCATTACGAGCAGTACTTC.